This is a list of T cell receptor beta chains from one sample in a study of cytomegalovirus exposure and HLA in healthy donors. Sequencing used immunoSEQ multiplex PCR; TCRdb keeps in-frame clones, though not all of them. This table has about 160,000 clones, over 60% appearing once. Sequenced: PBMCs. These receptors were taken from a woman aged 25 to 39 in good health and CMV-seronegative. Each CDR3 is given with its conserved first and last residue. D genes are given only for firm matches.

CDR3 length	V gene	J gene	D gene	CDR3 protein
13	TRBV30	TRBJ2-1	.	CAWAGKPYNEQFF
17	TRBV27	TRBJ2-7	TRBD2	CASATSRTSGKWYEQYF
15	TRBV14	TRBJ2-1	TRBD2	CASSQLAGRYGEQFF
12	TRBV29-1	TRBJ1-1	TRBD1	CSVVTGDTEAFF
16	TRBV28	TRBJ1-3	.	CASKLLGGDSGNTIYF
15	TRBV4-2	TRBJ2-7	TRBD1	CASSQDMGDRGSQYF
12	TRBV30	TRBJ1-1	TRBD1	CAWTGGLTEAFF
14	TRBV7-9	TRBJ1-1	.	CASSETDRNTEAFF
14	TRBV7-2	TRBJ2-7	TRBD2	CASSLGLAGGEQYF
15	TRBV7-2	TRBJ1-3	.	CASSVRGGSGNTIYF
15	TRBV4-3	TRBJ1-3	.	CASSQDRREGNTIYF
15	TRBV7-9	TRBJ2-5	.	CASSLWRSNGETQYF
14	TRBV7-3	TRBJ2-7	.	CASSLIPSSYEQYF
13	TRBV15	TRBJ1-1	TRBD1	CATAGQAGTEAFF
14	TRBV4-3	TRBJ1-1	.	CASSHLGGTTEAFF
12	TRBV2	TRBJ1-1	.	CALWVGRTEAFF
15	TRBV9	TRBJ2-1	TRBD2	CASSKSGSPYNEQFF
15	TRBV27	TRBJ2-7	TRBD1	CASSLRTGGSYEQYF
12	TRBV6-1	TRBJ1-1	.	CASSATKIEAFF
14	TRBV4-2	TRBJ1-1	.	CASSVDRVNTEAFF
11	TRBV20-1	TRBJ2-7	.	CSASSGYEQYF
14	TRBV6-6	TRBJ2-2	TRBD1	CASNQGARVGELFF
20	TRBV2	TRBJ2-3	TRBD2	CASSTQKGLAGRSGTDTQYF
14	TRBV11-2	TRBJ2-2	.	CASSLASGAGELFF
16	TRBV7-2	TRBJ1-3	.	CASSLQQGSSGNTIYF
15	TRBV11-2	TRBJ2-7	.	CASSVGSVGAYEQYF
15	TRBV5-4	TRBJ2-5	TRBD2	CASSLNGGYQETQYF
16	TRBV18	TRBJ1-3	TRBD1	CASSSNTGGSGNTIYF
13	TRBV7-9	TRBJ1-1	.	CASRPPGNVEAFF
14	TRBV7-6	TRBJ2-7	TRBD1	CASSEGQGAYEQYF
13	TRBV2	TRBJ2-3	.	CASSSQAGDTQYF
14	TRBV4-1	TRBJ1-1	.	CASSQGDPNTEAFF
15	TRBV5-4	TRBJ2-2	TRBD1	CASTKNRGKTGELFF
15	TRBV7-3	TRBJ1-2	.	CASSLTGEGAYGYTF
19	TRBV4-1	.	.	CASSQVDGKQGTSLDEQYF
16	TRBV14	TRBJ2-7	.	CASSQTGTLTTYEQYF
14	TRBV4-3	TRBJ1-3	.	CASRPGIFGNTIYF
12	TRBV29-1	TRBJ1-4	TRBD1	CSGRTGGEKLFF
15	TRBV28	TRBJ1-3	.	CASSQLPGGGNTIYF
11	TRBV30	TRBJ1-1	.	CALERVAEAFF
14	TRBV6-1	TRBJ2-3	.	CASSQGGGTDTQYF
15	TRBV29-1	TRBJ2-3	.	CSASLIVWNTDTQYF
14	TRBV15	TRBJ2-1	TRBD1	CATVRDRVINEQFF
14	TRBV7-2	TRBJ2-7	TRBD1	CASRDGTGEYEQYF
14	TRBV7-2	TRBJ2-6	.	CASSYNSGANVLTF
15	TRBV15	TRBJ2-1	TRBD2	CATSRDLAGYNEQFF
15	TRBV29-1	TRBJ2-7	TRBD1	CSVETGQGSSYEQYF
15	TRBV7-9	TRBJ1-1	.	CASSLQGRENTEAFF
11	TRBV21-1	TRBJ2-7	.	CASSKSKEQYF
15	TRBV7-9	TRBJ2-3	TRBD2	CASSHEAGVTDTQYF
12	TRBV29-1	TRBJ1-1	.	CSVEDARTEAFF